This T cell receptor (beta chain) was retrieved from a study of PD-L1 blockade in urothelial cancer. Time point noted: peripheral blood 6 weeks after treatment start. Each patient gave between 1 and 8 samples, pretreatment and on-treatment. This table comes from immunoSEQ multiplex PCR, and its TCRdb copy is limited to in-frame clones, with some not included. In the table there are nearly 50,000 clones, approximately 86% of which are singletons. Per germline, CDR1 SNHLY and CDR2 FYNNEI. Deletions cut 7 bases from V and 2 bases from J, with 11 bases between. The length of the CDR3 is 14 residues. V is TRBV2 and J is TRBJ2-2; D unclear. Specimen: PBMCs, collected around atezolizumab (anti-PD-L1) treatment. This receptor was obtained from a man aged 45 to 65 with urothelial cancer. The DNA of the CDR3 is TGTGCCAGCAACTTGGTCCCCAACACCGGGGAGCTGTTTTTT. As protein: CASNLVPNTGELFF.